The 14 T cell receptor beta chains presented below share a single source sample, sequenced in a study of cytomegalovirus exposure and HLA in healthy donors. PCR amplification relied on 60 Vbeta primers (plus 13 Jbeta primers). Some clones are missing from TCRdb's copy, which holds only in-frame ones; the method was immunoSEQ multiplex PCR. The sample lists roughly 110,000 clones; about four fifths were seen once. Sequencing was done on a sample of PBMCs. The receptors originated from a man aged 30 to 39 in good health and CMV-seropositive.

The rearrangement uses TRBV29-1 and TRBJ2-7; TRBD1 agrees at 9 bases. V lost 4 bases and J lost 2; bases outside the gene matches: 3. CDR3 length: 13 residues. Germline V gives CDR1 SQVTM, CDR2 ANQGSEA. The DNA of the CDR3 is TGCAGCGTTGCCCGGGACAGGGCCTACGAGCAGTACTTC. Its protein is CSVARDRAYEQYF.

The chain couples TRBV7-2 to TRBJ2-2, with 9 bases fitting TRBD1. The CDR3 covers 13 residues. Losses at the gene ends were 7 bases for V and 7 bases for J; bases not matched to a gene: 4. The germline CDR1 and CDR2 sequences are SGHTA and FQGNSA. Written as DNA, the CDR3 is TGTGCCAGCAAGGCGGACAGGGGCGGGGAGCTGTTTTTT. It is translated as CASKADRGGELFF.

V usage is TRBV2 and J usage is TRBJ2-1, with TRBD2 identical over 12 bases. Losses at the gene ends were 7 bases for V and 5 bases for J; bases not matched to a gene: 6. Germline loops: CDR1 SNHLY, CDR2 FYNNEI. The CDR3 is made up of 15 amino acids. The CDR3 nucleotides are TGTGCCAGCACCTTGACTAGCGGGGGAGACAATGAGCAGTTCTTC. Protein sequence: CASTLTSGGDNEQFF.

This clone occurred a few times. CDR3 nucleotide sequence: TGTGCCAGCAGTTCCCCCCCAGGACAGCTTTATGGCTACACCTTC. This sequence encodes CASSSPPGQLYGYTF. The chain links TRBV28 to TRBJ1-2, with a possible D match to TRBD1 (6 bases). With 4 bases removed from V and 5 bases from J, the gap between germline ends came to 17 bases. Germline V gene data show CDR1 as MDHEN and CDR2 as SYDVKM. This CDR3 contains 15 residues.

V usage is TRBV4-1 and J usage is TRBJ2-1; 7 bases are shared with TRBD2. The ends lost 0 bases at V and 4 bases at J; junction bases unmatched: 6. Germline CDR1 and CDR2: MGHRA and YSYEKL. This CDR3 spans 16 amino acids. CDR3 DNA: TGCGCCAGCAGCCAAGATCGGACTAGGTCTTACAATGAGCAGTTCTTC. As protein: CASSQDRTRSYNEQFF.

The J gene is TRBJ2-5, the V gene TRBV30, with 9 bases that match TRBD1. V shed 5 bases and J 5 bases; nucleotides not matched to a gene: 9. The CDR3 covers 14 residues. Germline CDR1 GTSNPN, CDR2 SVGIG (reference sequence). DNA of the CDR3: TGTGCCTGGGCCATACAGGGGGCGCAGGAGACCCAGTACTTC. Its protein product is CAWAIQGAQETQYF.

The chain couples TRBV6-5 to TRBJ2-7, with a tentative D call TRBD2 (6 bases). Germline V gene data show CDR1 as MNHEY and CDR2 as SVGAGI. V lost 2 bases and J lost 6, with 11 bases in between. The CDR3 is 13 amino acids. CDR3 nucleotides: TGTGCCAGCAGTTACGCGGGGAGCAGCGAGCAGTACTTC. It translates to CASSYAGSSEQYF.

The J gene is TRBJ2-7, the V gene TRBV4-2; perhaps TRBD2 as D (6 bases). This CDR3 has 15 residues. V was pared by 4 bases and J by 3 bases, with 16 bases between. Germline values: CDR1 LGHNA, CDR2 YNFKEQ. The CDR3 here is CASSRDSGPSYEQYF. In DNA form, the CDR3 reads TGTGCCAGCAGCCGGGACTCGGGACCGAGCTACGAGCAGTACTTC.

The chain carries TRBV19 and TRBJ2-2; D gene ambiguous. The CDR3 is made up of 12 amino acids. From germline, CDR1 is LNHDA and CDR2 SQIVND (reference sequence). V dropped 7 bases and J dropped 6 bases, with 9 bases sitting between them. The DNA for the CDR3 is TGTGCCAGTACACTTGTGTCCGGGGAGCTGTTTTTT. It specifies CASTLVSGELFF.

The chain couples TRBV10-3 to TRBJ1-4; no reliable D call. V gave up 5 bases and J gave up 6 bases, with 7 bases separating them. CDR3 size: 12 residues. From germline, CDR1 is ENHRY and CDR2 SYGVKD. Here the CDR3 DNA reads TGTGCCATCAGTATCGGGGATGAAAAACTGTTTTTT. Amino acid sequence: CAISIGDEKLFF.

V and J are TRBV9 and TRBJ1-2; D might be TRBD1 (6 bases). The germline V gene has CDR1 SGDLS and CDR2 YYNGEE. V shed 1 base and J shed 5 bases, with 12 bases lying between them. CDR3 length: 14 residues. The CDR3, as DNA: TGTGCCAGCAGCGTATCGGCAGGGGTTTATGGCTACACCTTC. Protein sequence: CASSVSAGVYGYTF.

The CDR3 DNA follows: TGTGCCAGTAGTTCCCCGGGAGGCCGGGCCCCCGGGGAGCTGTTTTTT. Encoded protein: CASSSPGGRAPGELFF. The chain has TRBV19 and TRBJ2-2; TRBD2 matches at 7 bases. Germline assignment: CDR1 LNHDA and CDR2 SQIVND (reference sequence). The trim removed 5 bases at V and 6 bases at J, leaving 12 bases unmatched. This CDR3 has 16 residues.

The chain recombines TRBV30 with TRBJ2-3; perhaps TRBD2 as D (5 bases). This CDR3 spans 13 amino acids. From germline, CDR1 is GTSNPN and CDR2 SVGIG (reference sequence). The V end lost 2 bases, the J end lost 3 bases, and 9 bases lay between the germline ends. The CDR3 nucleotides are TGTGCCTGGAGTCGGGATTCGACAGATACGCAGTATTTT. It translates to CAWSRDSTDTQYF. The variable domain in full, completed from reference TRBV30 and TRBJ2-3, reads SQTIHQWPATLVQPVGSPLSLECTVEGTSNPNLYWYRQAAGRGLQLLFYSVGIGQISSEVPQNLSASRPQDRQFILSSKKLLLSDSGFYLCAWSRDSTDTQYFGPGTRLTVL.

The chain joins TRBV13 to TRBJ2-7, with 8 bases aligning to TRBD1. Trimming cost V 0 bases and J 1 base; bases outside gene matches: 20. The CDR3 runs to 21 residues. Germline CDR1 and CDR2: PRHDT and FYEKMQ (reference sequence). The CDR3 loop reads CASSLGPPGTGNSGTSYEQYF. Written as DNA, the CDR3 is TGTGCCAGCAGCTTAGGGCCCCCCGGGACAGGTAATTCGGGCACTTCCTACGAGCAGTACTTC.